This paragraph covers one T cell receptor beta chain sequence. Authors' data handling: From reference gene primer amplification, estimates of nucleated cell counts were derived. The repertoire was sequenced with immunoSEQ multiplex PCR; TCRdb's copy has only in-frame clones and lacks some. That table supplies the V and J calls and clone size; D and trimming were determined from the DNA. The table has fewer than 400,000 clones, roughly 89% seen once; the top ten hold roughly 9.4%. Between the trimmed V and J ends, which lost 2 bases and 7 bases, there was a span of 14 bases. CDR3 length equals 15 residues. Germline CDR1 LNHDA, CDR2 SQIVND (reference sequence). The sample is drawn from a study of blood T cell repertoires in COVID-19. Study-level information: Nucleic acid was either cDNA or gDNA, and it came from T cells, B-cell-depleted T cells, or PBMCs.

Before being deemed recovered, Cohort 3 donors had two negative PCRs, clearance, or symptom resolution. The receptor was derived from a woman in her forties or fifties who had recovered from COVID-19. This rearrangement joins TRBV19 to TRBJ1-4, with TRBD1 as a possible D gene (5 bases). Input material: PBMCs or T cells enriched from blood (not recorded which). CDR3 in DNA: TGTGCCAGTAGTATATCAGGGCGGCTTATTGAAAAACTGTTTTTT. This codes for CASSISGRLIEKLFF.